This T cell receptor (beta chain) was identified during a study of CD8 T cells in Susac syndrome. Study-wide results and limits: The study conceded that relatively few individuals underwent its TCR sequencing and HLA analysis.

This CDR3 spans 13 amino acids. The germline V gene encodes CDR1 LGHNT and CDR2 FRNRAP. V was shortened by 2 bases and J by 6 bases, with 7 bases between the two germline ends. In this sample, this clonotype turned up a few times. Its antigen is not identified. With random hexamers, roughly 0.45 to 1 ug RNA was reverse transcribed. TCRdb processed the immunoSEQ multiplex PCR reads anew with MiXCR; each CDR3 protein has one entry. Here the sample spans roughly 300,000 distinct CDR3 sequences, roughly 85% being singletons. The sequence was obtained from a human donor with multiple sclerosis. Material for sequencing was CD8+ T cells from PBMCs. This chain connects TRBV12-5 to TRBJ2-2; D is undetermined. CDR3 amino acids: CASGLLPSGELFF. Here the CDR3 DNA reads TGTGCTAGTGGTTTGTTGCCCTCCGGGGAGCTGTTTTTT.